The source of this T cell receptor beta chain is a study of cytomegalovirus exposure and HLA in healthy donors. The study's findings and limits: Sequencing likely produced, as an artifact, a cluster of highly shared sequence variants.

In the case of this clone: Its antigen is as yet unknown.

With 60 Vbeta and 13 Jbeta primers, the PCR was carried out. Libraries were prepared by immunoSEQ multiplex PCR; TCRdb keeps only in-frame clonotypes and omits some of them. Of about 200,000 clones in the sample, just over 75% were seen once. The CDR3 totals 16 residues. Per germline, CDR1 SGHRS and CDR2 YFSETQ. With 0 bases clipped from V and 7 bases from J, the junction kept 7 bases outside the gene matches. The gene calls are TRBV5-1 and TRBJ2-2; TRBD2 matches at 9 bases. The sequencing input was PBMCs. The receptor was isolated from a man aged 25-45 years in good health and CMV-seronegative. This chain's CDR3 is CASSLDAGGPGGELFF. CDR3 DNA sequence: TGCGCCAGCAGCTTGGACGCGGGAGGGCCCGGCGGGGAGCTGTTTTTT. The full variable domain, its missing parts supplied by reference TRBV5-1 and TRBJ2-2, is KAGVTQTPRYLIKTRGQQVTLSCSPISGHRSVSWYQQTPGQGLQFLFEYFSETQRNKGNFPGRFSGRQFSNSRSEMNVSTLELGDSALYLCASSLDAGGPGGELFFGEGSRLTVL.